The 3 T cell receptor beta chains below all came from one sample that was sequenced in a study of control samples from healthy donors and cancer patients. Only in-frame clones appear in the TCRdb table, and some are missing; sequencing was by immunoSEQ multiplex PCR. Altogether 170,000 or so clones are present, approximately 94% being singletons, with the ten largest covering approximately 1.5%. The sequenced sample was blood. These receptors were obtained from a woman aged 18 to 35 in good health.

The chain carries TRBV7-3 and TRBJ1-1; D gene unclear. CDR3 length: 15 amino acids. Germline loops: CDR1 SGHTA, CDR2 FQGTGA. V was cut by 7 bases and J by 4 bases, with 19 bases left in between. Here the CDR3 reads CASTYLSGTITEAFF. CDR3 bases: TGTGCCAGCACCTATCTATCCGGCACAATCACTGAAGCTTTCTTT.

The V and J genes are TRBV3-1 (or the pseudogene TRBV3-2) and TRBJ2-1; D unclear. Germline V CDR1 and CDR2: LGHDT, YNNKEL (reference sequence). Trimming stripped 5 bases from V and 3 bases from J, with 2 bases between. The CDR3 runs 11 residues. The CDR3 coding sequence is TGTGCCAGCAGCTACTACAATGAGCAGTTCTTC. Amino acid sequence: CASSYYNEQFF.

This clone came up once. The chain recombines TRBV6-2 or TRBV6-3 with TRBJ2-1; 7 bases map to TRBD1. The CDR3 has 20 residues. V gave up 0 bases and J gave up 1 base; unmatched junction bases: 15. CDR1 is MNHEY and CDR2 is SVGEGT in the germline V gene. The CDR3 nucleotides are TGTGCCAGCAGTTACTCCCGGGACAGCGTCTACTACCCTTCCTACAATGAGCAGTTCTTC. Translation gives CASSYSRDSVYYPSYNEQFF.